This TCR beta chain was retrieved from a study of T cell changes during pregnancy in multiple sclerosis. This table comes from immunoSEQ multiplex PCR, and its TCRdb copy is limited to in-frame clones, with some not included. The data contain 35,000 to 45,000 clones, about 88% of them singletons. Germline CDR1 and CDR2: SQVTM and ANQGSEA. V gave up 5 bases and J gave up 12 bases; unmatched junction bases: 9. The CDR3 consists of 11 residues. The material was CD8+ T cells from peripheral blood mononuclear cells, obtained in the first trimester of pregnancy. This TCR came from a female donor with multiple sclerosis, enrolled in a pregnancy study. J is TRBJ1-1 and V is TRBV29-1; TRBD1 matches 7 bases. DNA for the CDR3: TGCAGCGTTCCCACAGGGGTTTTGACTTTCTTT. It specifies CSVPTGVLTFF.